Described below is a single T cell receptor (beta chain) sequence and its context. Its antigen is currently unknown. The study ran its PCR with 60 Vbeta and 13 Jbeta primers. Libraries were prepared by immunoSEQ multiplex PCR; TCRdb keeps only in-frame clonotypes and omits some of them. The record lists approximately 71,000 clones, of which the ten most abundant hold over 3%. The entry originates in a study of cytomegalovirus exposure and HLA in healthy donors. This CDR3 spans 15 amino acids. Germline V gene sequence: CDR1 MDHEN, CDR2 SYDVKM. Trimming pared 6 bases from V and 1 base from J, leaving 15 bases between. The study, taken as a whole, reports: Productive rates of about 90% or about 30% were seen for most TCR beta V segments in an earlier analysis.

The J gene is TRBJ1-1, the V gene TRBV28; D possibly corresponds to TRBD1 (5 bases). Sequencing used PBMCs. This clonotype originated in a female donor in good health and CMV-seropositive. CDR3 loop: CASSSFGDSNTEAFF. The CDR3 DNA follows: TGTGCCAGCAGCTCCTTTGGGGACTCGAACACTGAAGCTTTCTTT.